This passage covers 13 T cell receptor beta chains from one sample sequenced in a study of a mutant IDH1 vaccine in newly diagnosed glioma. Here immunoSEQ multiplex PCR was the method, and the copy in TCRdb shows in-frame clones only, minus some. The table has 70,000 to 95,000 clones, 82% seen once; the top ten hold around 5%. The time point: baseline, week 1 (first vaccination visit). Treatment noted: pre-vaccination baseline after standard-of-care therapy. The sequencing here drew on PBMCs, taken from a glioma patient treated with radiotherapy, temozolomide or both. Every receptor here comes from a man aged 40-49 years with glioma. Some clones in this sample may be carry-over from other donors' samples.

This clone showed up just once. V is TRBV5-1 and J is TRBJ2-5; the D gene could be TRBD1 or TRBD2 (6 bases each). V was clipped by 0 bases and J by 3 bases, with 12 bases between them. The length of the CDR3 is 15 residues. Germline V gives CDR1 SGHRS, CDR2 YFSETQ. The CDR3 nucleotides are TGCGCCAGCAGCTTGGGAACGCGGGACAAAGAGACCCAGTACTTC. It encodes CASSLGTRDKETQYF.

This rearrangement joins TRBV28 to TRBJ1-6; 9 bases are a match to TRBD1. Germline V gene data show CDR1 as MDHEN and CDR2 as SYDVKM. J gave up 10 bases and V 6 bases, and 13 bases lay outside the gene matches. This CDR3 contains 16 residues. The CDR3 is CASRDGTGTGRSPLHF. The CDR3 region has the DNA TGTGCCAGCAGGGATGGTACCGGGACAGGGCGGTCACCCCTCCACTTT. The full variable domain, its missing parts supplied by reference TRBV28 and TRBJ1-6, is DVKVTQSSRYLVKRTGEKVFLECVQDMDHENMFWYRQDPGLGLRLIYFSYDVKMKEKGDIPEGYSVSREKKERFSLILESASTNQTSMYLCASRDGTGTGRSPLHFGNGTRLTVT.

This sequence joins TRBV5-1 and TRBJ1-1; no firm D call. The V end lost 5 bases, the J end lost 3 bases, and 11 bases lay between the germline ends. CDR1 and CDR2 from the germline V gene are SGHRS and YFSETQ. The CDR3 length is 13 residues. CDR3 nucleotides: TGCGCCAGCAGTGGATATGGGGACACTGAAGCTTTCTTT. Amino acids: CASSGYGDTEAFF.

CDR3 in amino acids: CASSLGTGVYEQYF. Here the CDR3 DNA reads TGTGCCAGCAGCTTAGGGACAGGCGTATACGAGCAGTACTTC. V gene TRBV7-8 combines with J gene TRBJ2-7; 7 bases fit TRBD1. J lost 4 bases, V lost 1 base, and 4 bases had no gene match. Germline V lookup: CDR1 SGHVS, CDR2 FQNEAQ. The CDR3 runs to 14 residues.

This chain links TRBV5-5 with TRBJ1-6; no firm D call. Per germline, CDR1 SGHKS and CDR2 YYEKEE (reference sequence). Trimming cost V 0 bases and J 10 bases, with 14 bases left between them. The CDR3 sequence is 15 residues long. CDR3 region: CASSLDWPPVSPLHF. CDR3 in DNA: TGTGCCAGCAGCTTGGACTGGCCCCCCGTATCACCCCTCCACTTT.

The sample holds a few counts of this clone. V gene TRBV5-4 combines with J gene TRBJ1-1; 7 bases agree with TRBD1. Germline CDR1 is SGHNT and CDR2 is YYREEE (reference sequence). The CDR3 is 15 amino acids. J lost 5 bases, V lost 3 bases, and 10 bases had no gene match. This CDR3 is CASSSLTGKNTEAFF. The DNA of the CDR3 is TGTGCCAGCAGCTCCCTGACAGGGAAGAATACTGAAGCTTTCTTT.

The rearrangement joins TRBV4-2 to TRBJ2-3; 10 positions match TRBD2. With V trimmed by 8 bases and J by 2 bases, 7 bases remained unmatched. The CDR3 covers 15 residues. From germline, CDR1 is LGHNA and CDR2 YNFKEQ. In DNA, the CDR3 is TGTGCCAGCGGCGGGAGCGGGGGGGACACAGATACGCAGTATTTT. This translates into CASGGSGGDTDTQYF.

A few counts support this clone. The J gene is TRBJ1-1, the V gene TRBV29-1; the D is unclear. Trimming took off 4 bases at V and 1 base at J, with 10 bases between the two ends. The length of the CDR3 is 13 residues. Germline loops: CDR1 SQVTM, CDR2 ANQGSEA. Written as DNA, the CDR3 is TGCAGCGTTGCTCAACTCGCGAACACTGAAGCTTTCTTT. It translates to CSVAQLANTEAFF.

The genes are TRBV7-9 and TRBJ2-5; no clear D gene. This CDR3 is built from 16 residues. CDR1 and CDR2 (germline): SEHNR, FQNEAQ (reference sequence). V was pared by 1 base and J by 5 bases, with 17 bases between. The CDR3 loop is CASSLGTQESWETQYF. DNA of the CDR3: TGTGCCAGCAGCTTAGGGACCCAAGAGTCATGGGAGACCCAGTACTTC.

The chain joins TRBV23-1 to TRBJ1-5, with TRBD1 as a possible D gene (6 bases). TRBV23-1 is noted as an ORF with a role that remains uncertain. Trimming pared 2 bases from V and 4 bases from J, leaving 9 bases between. The CDR3 has 14 residues. CDR3 loop: CASSQNRANQPQHF. For the CDR3, the DNA is TGCGCCAGCAGTCAAAACAGGGCGAATCAGCCCCAGCATTTT.

This sequence joins TRBV4-1 and TRBJ1-1; D perhaps matches TRBD1 (6 bases). CDR1 is MGHRA, CDR2 YSYEKL, per germline. The CDR3 is made up of 17 amino acids. V lost 6 bases and J lost 1, with 21 bases in between. The CDR3 DNA reads TGCGCCAGCAGGAAAGCATCTCAACAGGGTGGGAACACTGAAGCTTTCTTT. This sequence encodes CASRKASQQGGNTEAFF.

V gene TRBV19 combines with J gene TRBJ2-1, with D possibly TRBD2 on 6 matching bases. The CDR3 totals 10 residues. Per germline, CDR1 LNHDA and CDR2 SQIVND (reference sequence). CDR3 coding DNA: TGTAGGTACGGGGGCAATGAGCAGTTCTTC. Encoded protein: CRYGGNEQFF.

The chain carries TRBV5-1 and TRBJ1-6; perhaps TRBD1 as D (6 bases). Trimming removed 4 bases at V and 8 bases at J, with 19 bases between. This CDR3 has 16 amino acids. CDR1 and CDR2 from the germline V gene are SGHRS and YFSETQ. The CDR3 bases are TGCGCCAGCAGCATAAACCCGGGGGGCGTCGATTCACCCCTCCACTTT. Translating it yields CASSINPGGVDSPLHF.